This T cell receptor (beta chain) derives from a study of cytomegalovirus exposure and HLA in healthy donors. The CDR3 has 19 amino acids. CDR1 is SGHNT, CDR2 YENEEA, per germline. The V segment lost 4 bases and the J segment 3 bases; nucleotides outside the gene matches: 16. TCRdb's copy holds only in-frame clones and misses some; the assay was immunoSEQ multiplex PCR. The data contain under 150,000 clones, around 90% of them singletons. The donors were in the roughly 130-subject validation cohort, distinct from the roughly 700-subject first cohort. The source of this sequence is a woman aged 18-29 years in good health and CMV-seronegative. J is TRBJ2-7 and V is TRBV11-3, with 12 bases lining up with TRBD2. Sequenced input: PBMCs. This CDR3 reads CASSSSLSLAGGLIYEQYF. The CDR3 nucleotides read TGTGCCAGCAGCTCGTCCTTATCTCTAGCGGGAGGGCTTATCTACGAGCAGTACTTC.